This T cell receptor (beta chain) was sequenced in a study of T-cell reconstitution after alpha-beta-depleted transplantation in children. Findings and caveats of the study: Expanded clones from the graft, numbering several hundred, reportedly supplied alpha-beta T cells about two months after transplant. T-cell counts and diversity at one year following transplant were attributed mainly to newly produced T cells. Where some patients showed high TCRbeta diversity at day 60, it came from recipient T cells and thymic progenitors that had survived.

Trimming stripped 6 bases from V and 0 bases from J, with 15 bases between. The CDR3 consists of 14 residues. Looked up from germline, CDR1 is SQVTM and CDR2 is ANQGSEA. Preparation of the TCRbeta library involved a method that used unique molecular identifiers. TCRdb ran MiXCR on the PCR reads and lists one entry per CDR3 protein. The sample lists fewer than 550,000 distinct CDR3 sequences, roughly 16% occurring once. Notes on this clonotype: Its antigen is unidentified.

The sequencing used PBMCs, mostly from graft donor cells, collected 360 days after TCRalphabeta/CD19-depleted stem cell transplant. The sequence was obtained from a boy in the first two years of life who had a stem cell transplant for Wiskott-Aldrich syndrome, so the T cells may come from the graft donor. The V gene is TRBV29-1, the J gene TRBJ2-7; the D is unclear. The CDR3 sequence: CSVLLQLSSYEQYF. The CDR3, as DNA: TGCAGCGTCCTTCTACAGTTGAGCTCCTACGAGCAGTACTTC.